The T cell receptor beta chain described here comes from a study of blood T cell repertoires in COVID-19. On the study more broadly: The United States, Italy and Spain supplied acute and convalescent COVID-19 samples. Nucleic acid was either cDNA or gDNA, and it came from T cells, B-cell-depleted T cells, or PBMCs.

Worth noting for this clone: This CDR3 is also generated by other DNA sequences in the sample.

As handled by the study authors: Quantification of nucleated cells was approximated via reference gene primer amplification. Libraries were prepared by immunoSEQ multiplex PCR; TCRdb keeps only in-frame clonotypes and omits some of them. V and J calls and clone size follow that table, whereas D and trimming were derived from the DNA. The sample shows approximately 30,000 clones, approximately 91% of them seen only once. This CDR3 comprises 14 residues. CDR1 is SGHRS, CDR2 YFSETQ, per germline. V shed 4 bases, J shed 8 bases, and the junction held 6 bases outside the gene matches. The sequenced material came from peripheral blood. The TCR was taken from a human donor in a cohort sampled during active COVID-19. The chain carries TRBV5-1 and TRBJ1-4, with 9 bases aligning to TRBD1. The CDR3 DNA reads TGCGCCAGCAGCGGGGGACAGGGTGGGGAAAAACTGTTTTTT. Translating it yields CASSGGQGGEKLFF.